These 7 T cell receptor beta chains were all obtained from the same sample, sequenced in a study of shared clonotypes between healthy human individuals. Libraries were prepared by immunoSEQ multiplex PCR; TCRdb keeps only in-frame clonotypes and omits some of them. The repertoire consists of about 640,000 clones, with roughly 78% occurring once and the leading ten covering approximately 1.8%. The sequencing input was memory CD4+ T cells sorted from blood. The subset here: CD45RA-negative fraction. Receptor source: a woman in her twenties or thirties in good health.

The rearrangement links TRBV4-2 to TRBJ2-7, with D tentatively TRBD1 (7 bases). The length of the CDR3 is 17 residues. The V end lost 5 bases, the J end lost 4 bases, and 24 bases lay between the germline ends. Germline assignment: CDR1 LGHNA and CDR2 YNFKEQ. Here the CDR3 reads CASSFEGASGAGYEQYF. The CDR3 DNA reads TGTGCCAGCAGCTTCGAGGGGGCGTCGGGAGCCGGGTACGAGCAGTACTTC.

The V and J genes are TRBV5-1 and TRBJ2-1; D unresolved. Trimming pared 6 bases from V and 1 base from J, leaving 14 bases between. Germline V gene sequence: CDR1 SGHRS, CDR2 YFSETQ. This CDR3 has 15 residues. The CDR3 reads CASTPGGVSYNEQFF. DNA of the CDR3: TGCGCCAGCACCCCGGGTGGGGTTTCCTACAATGAGCAGTTCTTC. Full variable domain (missing parts from reference TRBV5-1 and TRBJ2-1): KAGVTQTPRYLIKTRGQQVTLSCSPISGHRSVSWYQQTPGQGLQFLFEYFSETQRNKGNFPGRFSGRQFSNSRSEMNVSTLELGDSALYLCASTPGGVSYNEQFFGPGTRLTVL.

The V call is TRBV6-5, the J call TRBJ2-4; maybe TRBD2 (5 bases). The length of the CDR3 is 14 residues. Trimming left V 5 bases short and J 1 base short, with 9 bases between. CDR1 and CDR2 (germline): MNHEY, SVGAGI. CDR3 DNA: TGTGCCAGCAGTCTCCCGGGGGCCAAAAACATTCAGTACTTC. Amino acids: CASSLPGAKNIQYF.

In its sample, this clone was seen a few times. Different DNA sequences within this sample yield the same CDR3. The chain has TRBV5-1 and TRBJ2-3; 14 bases line up with TRBD2. This CDR3 is built from 17 residues. The V segment lost 0 bases and the J segment 2 bases; nucleotides outside the gene matches: 2. From germline, CDR1 is SGHRS and CDR2 YFSETQ. CDR3 loop: CASSLGLAGGTTDTQYF. CDR3 DNA: TGCGCCAGCAGCTTGGGACTAGCGGGAGGGACCACAGATACGCAGTATTTT.

This chain uses TRBV5-1 with TRBJ2-1; the match to TRBD2 covers 9 bases. Germline-derived CDR1 and CDR2 are SGHRS and YFSETQ. Trimming cost V 0 bases and J 4 bases; bases outside gene matches: 11. The CDR3 extends over 18 amino acids. The CDR3 protein is CASSLESRAAGGYNEQFF. CDR3 in DNA: TGCGCCAGCAGCTTGGAGTCAAGGGCGGCGGGAGGGTACAATGAGCAGTTCTTC.

The chain employs TRBV5-1 and TRBJ1-1, with 7 bases aligning to TRBD1. The CDR3 length is 14 residues. Germline V CDR1 and CDR2: SGHRS, YFSETQ. Trimming cost V 8 bases and J 0 bases; bases outside gene matches: 7. In DNA, the CDR3 is TGCGCCAGTCGGGAGGGACAGATGAACACTGAAGCTTTCTTT. Protein: CASREGQMNTEAFF.

The chain carries TRBV5-1 and TRBJ2-3; D is perhaps TRBD1 (6 bases). V was cut by 0 bases and J by 5 bases, with 10 bases left in between. The CDR3 contains 14 residues. Germline CDR1 reads SGHRS; CDR2 reads YFSETQ. CDR3 DNA: TGCGCCAGCAGCTTGGGACAGGATCAAGATACGCAGTATTTT. Encoded protein: CASSLGQDQDTQYF. The full variable domain, with the rest looked up from reference TRBV5-1 and TRBJ2-3, is KAGVTQTPRYLIKTRGQQVTLSCSPISGHRSVSWYQQTPGQGLQFLFEYFSETQRNKGNFPGRFSGRQFSNSRSEMNVSTLELGDSALYLCASSLGQDQDTQYFGPGTRLTVL.